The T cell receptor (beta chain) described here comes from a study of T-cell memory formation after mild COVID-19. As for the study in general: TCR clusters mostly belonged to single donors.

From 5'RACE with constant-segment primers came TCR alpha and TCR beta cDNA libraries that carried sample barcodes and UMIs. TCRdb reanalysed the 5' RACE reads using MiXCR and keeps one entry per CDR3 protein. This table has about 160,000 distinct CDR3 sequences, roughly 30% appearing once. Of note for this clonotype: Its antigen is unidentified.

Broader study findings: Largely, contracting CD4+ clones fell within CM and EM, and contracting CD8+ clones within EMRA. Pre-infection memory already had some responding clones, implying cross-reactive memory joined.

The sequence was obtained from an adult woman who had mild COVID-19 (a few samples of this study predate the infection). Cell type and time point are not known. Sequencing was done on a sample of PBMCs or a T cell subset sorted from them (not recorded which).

DNA for the CDR3: TGTGCCAGCAGCCAAGATCTTTGGGGGGCTAGCGGGCACACCGGGGAGCTGTTTTTT. Its translation is CASSQDLWGASGHTGELFF. The rearrangement links TRBV4-2 to TRBJ2-2; 8 nucleotides align to TRBD2. Germline CDR1 and CDR2: LGHNA and YNFKEQ. J gave up 3 bases and V 0 bases, and 12 bases lay outside the gene matches. The CDR3 extends over 19 amino acids.